The entry below gives a single T cell receptor (beta chain) sequence along with its context. 5'RACE with constant-segment primers built TCRalpha and TCRbeta cDNA libraries with UMIs. TCRdb ran MiXCR on the 5' RACE reads and lists one entry per CDR3 protein. The sample consists of 350,000 to 450,000 distinct CDR3 sequences, approximately 15% of them appearing once. The CDR3 has 15 amino acids. Trimming pared 2 bases from V and 1 base from J, leaving 8 bases between. CDR1 is LGHNA, CDR2 YSLEER, per germline. The data are from a study of T-cell memory formation after mild COVID-19. The sample was PBMCs or a T cell subset sorted from them (not recorded which). This clonotype originated in a man younger than 30 who had mild COVID-19 (a few samples of this study predate the infection). Cell type and time point are not known. The V and J genes are TRBV4-3 and TRBJ2-2; D remains unclear. The CDR3 nucleotides read TGCGCCAGCAGCCAACGGACCGGGAACACCGGGGAGCTGTTTTTT. Translating gives CASSQRTGNTGELFF.